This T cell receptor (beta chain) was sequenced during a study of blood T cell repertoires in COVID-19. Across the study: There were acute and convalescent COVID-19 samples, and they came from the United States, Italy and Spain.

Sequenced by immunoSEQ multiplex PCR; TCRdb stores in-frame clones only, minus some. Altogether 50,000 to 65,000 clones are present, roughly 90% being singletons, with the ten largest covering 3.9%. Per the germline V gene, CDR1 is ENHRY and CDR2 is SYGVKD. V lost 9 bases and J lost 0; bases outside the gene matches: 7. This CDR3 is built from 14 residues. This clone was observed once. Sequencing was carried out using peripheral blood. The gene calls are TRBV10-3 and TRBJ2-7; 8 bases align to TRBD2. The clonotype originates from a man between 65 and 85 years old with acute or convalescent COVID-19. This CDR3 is CAMARGASSYEQYF. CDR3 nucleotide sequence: TGTGCCATGGCGCGGGGGGCCAGCTCCTACGAGCAGTACTTC.